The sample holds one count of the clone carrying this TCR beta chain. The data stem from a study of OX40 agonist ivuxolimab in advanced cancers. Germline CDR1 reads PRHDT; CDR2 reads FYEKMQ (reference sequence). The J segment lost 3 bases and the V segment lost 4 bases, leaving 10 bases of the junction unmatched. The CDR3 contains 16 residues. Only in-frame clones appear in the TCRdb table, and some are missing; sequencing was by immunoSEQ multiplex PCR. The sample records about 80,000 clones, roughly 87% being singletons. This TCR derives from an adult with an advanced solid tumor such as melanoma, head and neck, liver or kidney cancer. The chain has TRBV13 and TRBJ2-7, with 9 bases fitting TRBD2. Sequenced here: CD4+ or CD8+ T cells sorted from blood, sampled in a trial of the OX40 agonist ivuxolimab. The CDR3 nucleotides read TGTGCCAGCAGCTCCCCAACGACTAGCGGAAGCTACGAGCAGTACTTC. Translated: CASSSPTTSGSYEQYF.